The rows below give T cell receptor beta chains drawn from one sample of a study of OX40 agonist ivuxolimab in advanced cancers. The method was immunoSEQ multiplex PCR; TCRdb's version includes in-frame clones alone and lacks a portion of them. Here the sample spans some 74,000 clones, around nine tenths being singletons. The material sequenced was CD4+ or CD8+ T cells sorted from blood, taken in a trial of the OX40 agonist ivuxolimab. The receptors shown here come from an adult with an advanced solid tumor such as melanoma, head and neck, liver or kidney cancer. CDR3s include the opening cysteine and the closing phenylalanine or tryptophan. Fields, in order: clone size, D gene, V gene, J gene, CDR3 DNA, CDR3 protein. The D gene is left open where the match is weak. Size values are once, few and many counts, or a class for expanded clones, and some rows have none.

size: .
D: TRBD2
V: TRBV7-2
J: TRBJ2-3
DNA: TGTGCCAGCAGCTTAGGGGCTAGCGGTAGCACAGATACGCAGTATTTT
CDR3: CASSLGASGSTDTQYF

size: .
D: TRBD1
V: TRBV19
J: TRBJ1-2
DNA: TGTGCCAGTACCAAGGACAGGGCTAACTATGGCTACACCTTC
CDR3: CASTKDRANYGYTF

size: .
D: TRBD1
V: TRBV27
J: TRBJ2-7
DNA: TGTGCCAGCAGTTTAGGAGGGACAGGGGGCCCCTACGAGCAGTACTTC
CDR3: CASSLGGTGGPYEQYF

size: .
D: TRBD1
V: TRBV28
J: TRBJ1-4
DNA: TGTGCCAGCAGTTTAATCCCAGGGGGCAACGAAAAACTGTTTTTT
CDR3: CASSLIPGGNEKLFF

size: .
D: .
V: TRBV27
J: TRBJ2-1
DNA: TGTGCCAGCAGTTTTCCAGTGTGGCCCCCTTTACTGCAGTTCTTC
CDR3: CASSFPVWPPLLQFF

size: .
D: .
V: TRBV7-8
J: TRBJ2-5
DNA: TGTGCCAGCAACCCGGGCCGGGCCCAAGAGACCCAGTACTTC
CDR3: CASNPGRAQETQYF

size: .
D: TRBD2
V: TRBV6-6
J: TRBJ2-7
DNA: TGTGCCAGCAGTTACTCGCGGGAGTTTCGCTACGAGCAGTACTTC
CDR3: CASSYSREFRYEQYF

size: .
D: TRBD2
V: TRBV6-5
J: TRBJ2-7
DNA: TGTGCCAGCTATTCTAGCGGGGAATCCTACGAGCAGTACTTC
CDR3: CASYSSGESYEQYF

size: .
D: .
V: TRBV29-1
J: TRBJ2-2
DNA: TGCAGCGTCCAGGGTGAGGCGGTCACCGGGGAGCTGTTTTTT
CDR3: CSVQGEAVTGELFF

size: .
D: TRBD1
V: TRBV28
J: TRBJ1-2
DNA: TGTGCCAGCAGTTTACCGTGGGACAGGGGACGGTACCTAGATGGCTACACCTTC
CDR3: CASSLPWDRGRYLDGYTF

size: .
D: .
V: TRBV28
J: TRBJ2-7
DNA: TGTGCCAGCAGTTTGGCAGGTTCCGAGCAGTACTTC
CDR3: CASSLAGSEQYF

size: .
D: TRBD2
V: TRBV4-2
J: TRBJ2-3
DNA: TGTGCCAGCAGCCCTGGACTAGCGCGCACAGATACGCAGTATTTT
CDR3: CASSPGLARTDTQYF

size: .
D: .
V: TRBV28
J: TRBJ2-6
DNA: TGTGCCAGCAGTTTCCCGGGAACTGGGGCCAACGTCCTGACTTTC
CDR3: CASSFPGTGANVLTF

size: .
D: .
V: TRBV27
J: TRBJ2-1
DNA: TGTGCCAGCAGGCGGACTTTCGGGGAGCAGTTCTTC
CDR3: CASRRTFGEQFF

size: .
D: .
V: TRBV7-6
J: TRBJ2-7
DNA: TGTGCCAGCAGCTTAGTGGTGGAGACCTACGAGCAGTACTTC
CDR3: CASSLVVETYEQYF

size: .
D: .
V: TRBV28
J: TRBJ1-1
DNA: TGTGCCAGCAGTGAGTCCAGCACCCTTGAAGCTTTCTTT
CDR3: CASSESSTLEAFF

size: .
D: TRBD2
V: TRBV15
J: TRBJ2-3
DNA: TGTGCCACCAGCAGAGCCACTGAGGCGGGGGCGCAGTATTTT
CDR3: CATSRATEAGAQYF

size: .
D: .
V: TRBV19
J: TRBJ1-1
DNA: TGTGCCAGTAGTATAATATCCGGACAGAACACTGAAGCTTTCTTT
CDR3: CASSIISGQNTEAFF

size: .
D: .
V: TRBV11-1
J: TRBJ2-7
DNA: TGTGCCAGCAGCAGAACAGATGGGAGCTACGAGCAGTACTTC
CDR3: CASSRTDGSYEQYF

size: .
D: TRBD2
V: TRBV5-6
J: TRBJ2-1
DNA: TGTGCCAGCAGCCTGAAATTAGCGGGAAGCTCCTACAATGAGCAGTTCTTC
CDR3: CASSLKLAGSSYNEQFF

size: .
D: .
V: TRBV7-9
J: TRBJ2-7
DNA: TGTGCCAGCAGCAGACAAGTCTACGAGCAGTACTTC
CDR3: CASSRQVYEQYF

size: .
D: TRBD1
V: TRBV7-9
J: TRBJ2-7
DNA: TGTGCCAGCAGCCGCGGGACAGGGACCCCTAAGGAGCAGTACTTC
CDR3: CASSRGTGTPKEQYF

size: .
D: .
V: TRBV18
J: TRBJ1-1
DNA: TGTGCCAGCTCACCAAGGGAGGACACTGAAGCTTTCTTT
CDR3: CASSPREDTEAFF

size: .
D: .
V: TRBV5-1
J: TRBJ1-2
DNA: TGCGCCAGCAGTCCGGAGGGGCAGGGCCTGGGGGGCTACACCTTC
CDR3: CASSPEGQGLGGYTF

size: .
D: .
V: TRBV7-2
J: TRBJ2-5
DNA: TGTGCCAGCAGCTTAAATGACTGGGAGACCCAGTACTTC
CDR3: CASSLNDWETQYF

size: .
D: .
V: TRBV28
J: TRBJ2-3
DNA: TGTGCCAGCAGTTTACAGGGGAGTGAAAATACGCAGTATTTT
CDR3: CASSLQGSENTQYF

size: .
D: TRBD1
V: TRBV29-1
J: TRBJ1-4
DNA: TGCAGCGTTGCGGAATGGACAGGGGGTGAAAAACTGTTTTTT
CDR3: CSVAEWTGGEKLFF

size: few
D: TRBD1
V: TRBV6-1
J: TRBJ1-4
DNA: TGTGCCAGCAAGAGGACAGGGCTTGGAAAACTGTTTTTT
CDR3: CASKRTGLGKLFF

size: .
D: .
V: TRBV7-3
J: TRBJ2-6
DNA: TGTGCCAGCAGCTTACCAGGTCCTGGGGCCAACGTCCTGACTTTC
CDR3: CASSLPGPGANVLTF

size: .
D: .
V: TRBV30
J: TRBJ1-3
DNA: TGTGCCTGGAGTGTTGACAGCCGAAACACCATATATTTT
CDR3: CAWSVDSRNTIYF

size: .
D: .
V: TRBV18
J: TRBJ1-4
DNA: TGTGCCAGCTCTAAAGCAAGCTCTAATGAAAAACTGTTTTTT
CDR3: CASSKASSNEKLFF

size: .
D: .
V: TRBV12-2
J: TRBJ2-7
DNA: TGTGCAAGTCGCTTAGAAGCTAGCAGCTACGAGCAGTACTTC
CDR3: CASRLEASSYEQYF

size: .
D: .
V: TRBV27
J: TRBJ2-5
DNA: TGTGCCAGCAGTTTATGGAAGAAAGAGACCCAGTACTTC
CDR3: CASSLWKKETQYF

size: .
D: TRBD1
V: TRBV15
J: TRBJ2-7
DNA: TGTGCCACCAGCAGAGATAATATAGGGACAGGGAGGGACGAGCAGTACTTC
CDR3: CATSRDNIGTGRDEQYF

size: .
D: TRBD2
V: TRBV7-2
J: TRBJ2-3
DNA: TGTGCCAGCAGCATGACTAGCGGGGATCTGAATACGCAGTATTTT
CDR3: CASSMTSGDLNTQYF

size: .
D: .
V: TRBV6-1
J: TRBJ1-1
DNA: TGTGCCAGCAGTGAGCAGGGTTTAGCTTTCTTT
CDR3: CASSEQGLAFF

size: .
D: .
V: TRBV19
J: TRBJ2-5
DNA: TGTGCCAGTAGTCCCCGGACAGGAGGGTGGGAGACCCAGTACTTC
CDR3: CASSPRTGGWETQYF

size: .
D: TRBD1
V: TRBV5-5
J: TRBJ2-7
DNA: TGTGCCAGCAGCACCTTACCGGGACAGGGCCGCTCCTACGAGCAGTACTTC
CDR3: CASSTLPGQGRSYEQYF

size: .
D: TRBD2
V: TRBV29-1
J: TRBJ2-3
DNA: TGCAGCGCTCAAAAAGGAGCGGGAGTAGGAGATACGCAGTATTTT
CDR3: CSAQKGAGVGDTQYF

size: .
D: TRBD1
V: TRBV28
J: TRBJ2-4
DNA: TGTGCCAGCAGTCCGGGACAGGGGGCGGCCAAAAACATTCAGTACTTC
CDR3: CASSPGQGAAKNIQYF

size: .
D: TRBD1
V: TRBV28
J: TRBJ1-4
DNA: TGTGCCAGCAGTACCCGTCTTGGGACAGGGCCAAGTGAAAAACTGTTTTTT
CDR3: CASSTRLGTGPSEKLFF